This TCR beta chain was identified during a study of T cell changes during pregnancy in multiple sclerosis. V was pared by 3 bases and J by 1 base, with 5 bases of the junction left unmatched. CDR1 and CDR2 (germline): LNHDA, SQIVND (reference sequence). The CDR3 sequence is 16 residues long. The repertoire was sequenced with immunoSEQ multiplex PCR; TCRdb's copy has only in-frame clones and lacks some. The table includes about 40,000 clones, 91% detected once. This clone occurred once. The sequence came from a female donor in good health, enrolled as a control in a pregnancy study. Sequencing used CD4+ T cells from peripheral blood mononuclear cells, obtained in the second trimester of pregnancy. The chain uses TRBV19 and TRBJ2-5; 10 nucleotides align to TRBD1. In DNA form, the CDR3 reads TGTGCCAGTAGTATCTCGGGACAGGGGCCCCAAGAGACCCAGTACTTC. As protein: CASSISGQGPQETQYF.